This T cell receptor beta chain comes out of a study of T cells in Graves' hyperthyroidism and ophthalmopathy. This clonotype was seen repeatedly, ten times or more. This CDR3 is built from 14 residues. The germline V and J ends were trimmed by 3 bases and 6 bases, with 16 bases remaining between them. Germline V lookup: CDR1 SGHNT, CDR2 YYREEE (reference sequence). RNA transcripts were the template for amplifying TCR beta CDR3 regions. Carried out on the TCR CDR3, a first-round RT-PCR used the HTBI primer set. TCRdb recomputed calls from the multiplex PCR reads with MiXCR, one row per CDR3 protein. The sample lists around 610,000 distinct CDR3 sequences, roughly 15% seen once, with approximately 4.3% in the top ten.

The chain recombines TRBV5-4 with TRBJ2-7; possible D gene TRBD1, 6 bases. What was sequenced was blood. This TCR came from a woman between 35 and 50 years old with Graves' ophthalmopathy. The DNA of the CDR3 is TGTGCCAGCAGCTCACTGATACAGGGATCCGAGCAGTACTTC. This encodes CASSSLIQGSEQYF.